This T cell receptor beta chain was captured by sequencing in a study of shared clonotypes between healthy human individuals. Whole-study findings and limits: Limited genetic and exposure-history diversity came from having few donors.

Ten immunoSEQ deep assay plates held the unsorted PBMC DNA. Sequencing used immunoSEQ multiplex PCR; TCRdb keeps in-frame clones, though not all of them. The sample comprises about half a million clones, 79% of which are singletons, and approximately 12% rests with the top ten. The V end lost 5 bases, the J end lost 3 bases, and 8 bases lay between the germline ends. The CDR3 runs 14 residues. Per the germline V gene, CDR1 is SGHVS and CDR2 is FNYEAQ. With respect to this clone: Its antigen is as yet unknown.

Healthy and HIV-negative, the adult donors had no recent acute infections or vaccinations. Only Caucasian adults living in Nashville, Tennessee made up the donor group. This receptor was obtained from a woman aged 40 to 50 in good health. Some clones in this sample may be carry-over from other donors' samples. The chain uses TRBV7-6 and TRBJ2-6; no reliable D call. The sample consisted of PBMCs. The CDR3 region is CASSREVGANVLTF. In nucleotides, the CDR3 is TGTGCCAGCAGCAGGGAAGTTGGGGCCAACGTCCTGACTTTC.